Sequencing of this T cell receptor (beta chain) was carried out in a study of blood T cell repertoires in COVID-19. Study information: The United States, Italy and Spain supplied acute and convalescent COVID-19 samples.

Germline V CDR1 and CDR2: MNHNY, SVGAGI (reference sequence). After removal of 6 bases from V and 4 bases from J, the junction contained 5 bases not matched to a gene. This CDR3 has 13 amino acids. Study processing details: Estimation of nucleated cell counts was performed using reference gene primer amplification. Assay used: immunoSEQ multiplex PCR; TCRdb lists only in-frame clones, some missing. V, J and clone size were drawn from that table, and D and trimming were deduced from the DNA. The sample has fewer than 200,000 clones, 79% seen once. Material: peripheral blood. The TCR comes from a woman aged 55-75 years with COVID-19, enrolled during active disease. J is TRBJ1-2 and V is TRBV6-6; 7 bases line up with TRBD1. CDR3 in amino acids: CASSQTGFYGYTF. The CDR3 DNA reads TGTGCCAGCAGCCAGACAGGGTTCTATGGCTACACCTTC.